Below are 10 T cell receptor beta chains sequenced from a single sample in a study of cytomegalovirus exposure and HLA in healthy donors. Vbeta (60) and Jbeta (13) primers were used in the PCR. The assay was immunoSEQ multiplex PCR, and TCRdb's table has in-frame clones only and misses some. Here the sample spans just over 150,000 clones, around 76% being singletons. The specimen sequenced was PBMCs. Every receptor here comes from a man between 40 and 49 years old in good health and CMV-seropositive.

This chain joins TRBV18 and TRBJ2-7, with TRBD1 matching over 9 bases. Germline CDR1 reads KGHSH; CDR2 reads LQKENI. This CDR3 comprises 14 residues. The ends lost 6 bases at V and 2 bases at J; junction bases unmatched: 5. CDR3 coding DNA: TGTGCCAGCTCCCGGGGACAGGGACCCTACGAGCAGTACTTC. Amino acids: CASSRGQGPYEQYF.

In its sample, this clone was seen a few times. This rearrangement joins TRBV4-2 to TRBJ1-1, with D possibly TRBD1 on 5 matching bases. Germline CDR1 is LGHNA and CDR2 is YNFKEQ. V was shortened by 1 base and J by 7 bases, with 16 bases between the two germline ends. The CDR3 covers 15 residues. For the CDR3, the DNA is TGTGCCAGCAGCCAAGGGCAATACCTCACAGGTGAAGCTTTCTTT. Translated: CASSQGQYLTGEAFF.

This sequence joins TRBV5-6 and TRBJ1-1; D is possibly TRBD1 (6 bases). V shed 3 bases and J shed 3 bases, with 12 bases lying between them. Germline V gene data show CDR1 as SGHDT and CDR2 as YYEEEE. CDR3 length: 14 amino acids. The DNA of the CDR3 is TGTGCCAGCAGCTACACAGGGAGTCACACTGAAGCTTTCTTT. It is translated as CASSYTGSHTEAFF.

The CDR3 DNA reads as TGTGCCAGCAGTTCCGACAGGGGATCCGTAGCTTTCTTT. This sequence encodes CASSSDRGSVAFF. The rearrangement links TRBV2 to TRBJ1-1, with 8 positions matching TRBD1. The V gene's germline CDR1 is SNHLY and CDR2 FYNNEI. The trim removed 5 bases at V and 10 bases at J, leaving 9 bases unmatched. This CDR3 is 13 amino acids long. Combining the CDR3 with reference TRBV2 and TRBJ1-1 gives the whole variable domain EPEVTQTPSHQVTQMGQEVILRCVPISNHLYFYWYRQILGQKVEFLVSFYNNEISEKSEIFDDQFSVERPDGSNFTLKIRSTKLEDSAMYFCASSSDRGSVAFFGQGTRLTVV.

The chain employs TRBV6-5 and TRBJ1-6, with TRBD1 matching over 7 bases. Trimming removed 4 bases from V and 7 bases from J; junction bases left unmatched: 1. The CDR3 is 13 residues long. Germline lookup yields CDR1 MNHEY and CDR2 SVGAGI. The CDR3 DNA follows: TGTGCCAGCAGTTTCAGGGGGAATTCACCCCTCCACTTT. Translation gives CASSFRGNSPLHF.

The V call is TRBV9, the J call TRBJ1-1; D perhaps matches TRBD1 (6 bases). V was cut by 3 bases and J by 1 base, with 13 bases left in between. The length of the CDR3 is 15 residues. Germline-derived CDR1 and CDR2 are SGDLS and YYNGEE. The CDR3 is CASSASGVRNTEAFF. The CDR3 coding sequence is TGTGCCAGCAGCGCGTCAGGGGTGAGGAACACTGAAGCTTTCTTT.

The chain carries TRBV5-1 and TRBJ1-1; the match to TRBD1 covers 9 bases. This CDR3 comprises 14 residues. CDR1 and CDR2 from the germline V gene are SGHRS and YFSETQ. Germline trimming cut 4 bases from V and 2 bases from J; bases unmatched to any gene: 3. CDR3 protein: CASSQTGGNTEAFF. As DNA, the CDR3 is TGCGCCAGCAGCCAGACAGGGGGTAACACTGAAGCTTTCTTT.

The genes are TRBV30 and TRBJ1-1; the D gene is possibly TRBD1 (6 bases). Germline loops: CDR1 GTSNPN, CDR2 SVGIG (reference sequence). Trimming pared 8 bases from V and 11 bases from J, leaving 15 bases between. The CDR3 has 10 residues. The CDR3 is CAGWTELAFF. DNA for the CDR3: TGTGCCGGCTGGACAGAATTGGCTTTCTTT.

This chain uses TRBV4-2 with TRBJ1-5; 8 bases map to TRBD1. The CDR3 has 15 residues. Per the germline V gene, CDR1 is LGHNA and CDR2 is YNFKEQ. V lost 4 bases to trimming and J lost 7 bases; unmatched junction nucleotides: 9. In DNA form, the CDR3 reads TGTGCCAGCAGCCCCGGTATACAGGGGGGGCAGCCCCAGCATTTT. Translating gives CASSPGIQGGQPQHF.

The J gene is TRBJ2-3, the V gene TRBV15, with a tentative D call TRBD2 (7 bases). The germline V and J ends were trimmed by 1 base and 6 bases, with 11 bases remaining between them. CDR1 and CDR2 from the germline V gene are LNHNV and YYDKDF (reference sequence). The CDR3 sequence is 14 residues long. CDR3 nucleotides: TGTGCCACCAGCAGAGGGGGGGGCCGTGATACGCAGTATTTT. It specifies CATSRGGGRDTQYF.